Listed here are 27 T cell receptor beta chains from one sample, sequenced in a study of long-term antiretroviral therapy in people with HIV. Samples were assayed with immunoSEQ v3.0 at survey level. Profiled with immunoSEQ multiplex PCR; TCRdb holds only in-frame clones, not every one. The table lists 20,000 to 30,000 clones, around four fifths of them singletons. The sequenced sample was unsorted PBMCs, obtained 3 years after starting antiretroviral therapy. These TCRs come from a man aged 18 to 29 with HIV.

The V gene is TRBV28, the J gene TRBJ2-7; D ambiguous. Germline V CDR1 and CDR2: MDHEN, SYDVKM. The CDR3 has 13 residues. Between the trimmed V and J ends, which lost 6 bases and 6 bases, there was a span of 15 bases. In DNA, the CDR3 is TGTGCCAGCAGAGCCAGACCAGCTGGCGAGCAGTACGTC. It translates to CASRARPAGEQYV.

The chain combines TRBV5-4 with TRBJ2-7; 8 bases map to TRBD2. The CDR3 runs to 14 residues. Germline-derived CDR1 and CDR2 are SGHNT and YYREEE (reference sequence). V was pared by 4 bases and J by 2 bases, with 5 bases of the junction left unmatched. CDR3 DNA: TGTGCCAGCAGCCCCGGGGGGGACCCCTACGAGCAGTACGTC. Its protein product is CASSPGGDPYEQYV.

V is TRBV30 and J is TRBJ1-5; a possible D gene is TRBD1 (6 bases). The ends were cut back, 2 bases at V and 9 bases at J, with 17 bases in the middle. Germline assignment: CDR1 GTSNPN and CDR2 SVGIG (reference sequence). The CDR3 runs 14 residues. CDR3 protein: CAWSTGQGQGPQHF. In DNA form, the CDR3 reads TGTGCCTGGAGTACAGGGCAGGGCCAAGGGCCCCAGCATTTT.

The rearrangement uses TRBV28 and TRBJ1-2; D gene unclear. The CDR3 length is 12 residues. Germline V CDR1 and CDR2: MDHEN, SYDVKM. Trimming removed 3 bases at V and 7 bases at J, with 9 bases between. The CDR3 DNA sequence: TGTGCCAGCAGTTTTATCGGGCGTGGCTACACCTTC. This sequence encodes CASSFIGRGYTF.

The genes are TRBV6-6 and TRBJ2-7, with D uncertain. The length of the CDR3 is 14 residues. Trimming shortened V by 4 bases and J by 7 bases, and 17 bases separated the two germline ends. Per germline, CDR1 MNHNY and CDR2 SVGAGI (reference sequence). The CDR3 loop is CASSWPSLLIEQYV. The CDR3 DNA follows: TGTGCCAGCAGTTGGCCCTCTCTCCTGATAGAGCAGTACGTC.

This clone came up once. The chain recombines TRBV7-9 with TRBJ2-1, with 8 bases identical to TRBD2. The CDR3 sequence is 18 residues long. V shed 5 bases and J 5 bases; nucleotides not matched to a gene: 17. Germline V CDR1 and CDR2: SEHNR, FQNEAQ (reference sequence). CDR3 DNA sequence: TGTGCCAGCAGCAAGCTAGCGGGCCTTAATTATGGGGACAATGAGCAGTTCTTC. It is translated as CASSKLAGLNYGDNEQFF. Full variable domain (missing parts from reference TRBV7-9 and TRBJ2-1): DTGVSQNPRHKITKRGQNVTFRCDPISEHNRLYWYRQTLGQGPEFLTYFQNEAQLEKSRLLSDRFSAERPKGSFSTLEIQRTEQGDSAMYLCASSKLAGLNYGDNEQFFGPGTRLTVL.

The chain couples TRBV29-1 to TRBJ1-2; 8 bases map to TRBD1. J was trimmed by 6 bases and V by 6 bases; bases with no gene match: 0. The germline V gene has CDR1 SQVTM and CDR2 ANQGSEA. This CDR3 has 10 amino acids. CDR3: CSVGQDGYTF. The CDR3 bases are TGCAGCGTGGGACAGGATGGCTACACCTTC.

Regarding this clone: This same CDR3 is encoded by further DNA sequences in the sample. The chain recombines TRBV7-2 with TRBJ2-5, with 8 bases aligning to TRBD2. Germline V gives CDR1 SGHTA, CDR2 FQGNSA. CDR3 length: 13 residues. J was trimmed by 5 bases and V by 5 bases; bases with no gene match: 4. CDR3 region: CASSLASGETQYF. CDR3 DNA sequence: TGTGCCAGCAGCCTTGCTAGCGGGGAGACCCAGTACTTC.

This clone has only one observation. The rearrangement uses TRBV11-3 and TRBJ1-3; D gene uncertain. CDR1 and CDR2 from the germline V gene are SGHNT and YENEEA. V shed 5 bases and J shed 1 base, with 6 bases lying between them. The CDR3 sequence is 13 residues long. The DNA for the CDR3 is TGTGCCAGCAGCCAGGCGTCTGGAAACACCATATATTTT. As protein: CASSQASGNTIYF.

This chain uses TRBV6-1 with TRBJ2-5; 11 positions match TRBD2. Germline CDR1 is MNHNS and CDR2 is SASEGT. Trimming at V came to 3 bases and at J to 5 bases, leaving 5 bases not matched to a gene. The CDR3 covers 15 residues. DNA of the CDR3: TGTGCCAGCAGTGAGGATAGCGGGGGGGCCGAGACCCAGTACTTC. As protein: CASSEDSGGAETQYF.

The chain joins TRBV2 to TRBJ2-1; D ambiguous. The CDR3 is 15 residues long. Trimming left V 6 bases short and J 0 bases short, with 12 bases between. Per the germline V gene, CDR1 is SNHLY and CDR2 is FYNNEI. The CDR3 sequence: CASSLGLSSYNEQFF. CDR3 bases: TGTGCCAGCAGCCTTGGCCTAAGCTCCTACAATGAGCAGTTCTTC.

The rearrangement uses TRBV21-1 and TRBJ1-6. TRBV21-1 is a pseudogene locus. The CDR3 runs 12 residues. The CDR3: CASTLENSPLHF. In DNA form, the CDR3 reads TGTGCCAGCACCCTTGAGAATTCACCCCTCCACTTT.

This clone showed up just a few times. The chain joins TRBV6-6 to TRBJ2-2; TRBD2 agrees at 7 bases. Germline V CDR1 and CDR2: MNHNY, SVGAGI (reference sequence). V was pared by 6 bases and J by 10 bases, with 8 bases of the junction left unmatched. The CDR3 runs to 13 residues. CDR3 sequence (DNA): TGTGCCAGCAGGACCGCGGGGGTCAAGGAGCTGTTTTTT. Translating it yields CASRTAGVKELFF.

This sequence joins TRBV7-8 and TRBJ2-1, with TRBD1 as a possible D gene (7 bases). There are 18 residues in the CDR3. Germline V gives CDR1 SGHVS, CDR2 FQNEAQ. Trimming removed 5 bases at V and 0 bases at J, with 20 bases between. The chain's CDR3 is CASSTIRGDQSSYNEQFF. In DNA, the CDR3 is TGTGCCAGCAGCACGATCAGGGGGGACCAGAGCTCCTACAATGAGCAGTTCTTC. The full variable domain, its missing parts supplied by reference TRBV7-8 and TRBJ2-1, is GAGVSQSPRYKVAKRGQDVALRCDPISGHVSLFWYQQALGQGPEFLTYFQNEAQLDKSGLPSDRFFAERPEGSVSTLKIQRTQQEDSAVYLCASSTIRGDQSSYNEQFFGPGTRLTVL.

This chain connects TRBV28 to TRBJ2-5; D may be TRBD1 or TRBD2 (5 bases each). The germline CDR1 and CDR2 sequences are MDHEN and SYDVKM. CDR3 length equals 13 residues. The V gene lost 6 bases and the J gene lost 4 bases, with 12 bases spanning the gap. CDR3 sequence (DNA): TGTGCCAGCAGCCGTCTTGGGGGAGAGACCCAGTACTTC. It specifies CASSRLGGETQYF.

The rearrangement uses TRBV7-8 and TRBJ2-4; 15 positions match TRBD2. The V and J ends lost 5 bases and 2 bases, in that order; junction bases with no gene match: 7. CDR3 size: 18 residues. Germline lookup yields CDR1 SGHVS and CDR2 FQNEAQ. The CDR3, as DNA: TGTGCCAGCAGCCCCCGGACTAGCGGGGGGGCATCCAAAAACATTCAGTACTTC. Translating it yields CASSPRTSGGASKNIQYF.

The rearrangement uses TRBV15 and TRBJ2-5; D remains ambiguous. Germline V lookup: CDR1 LNHNV, CDR2 YYDKDF (reference sequence). CDR3 length: 12 residues. Trimming left V 5 bases short and J 5 bases short, with 9 bases between. CDR3 sequence (DNA): TGTGCCACCAGCCGATCCGAGGAGACCCAGTACTTC. Protein sequence: CATSRSEETQYF.

The chain recombines TRBV28 with TRBJ2-7; D is tentatively TRBD1 or TRBD2 (5 bases each). Germline V gives CDR1 MDHEN, CDR2 SYDVKM. There are 13 residues in the CDR3. V dropped 3 bases and J dropped 1 base, with 7 bases sitting between them. The CDR3 DNA reads TGTGCCAGCAGTTTCGGGGCTTCCTACGAGCAGTACTTC. Translated: CASSFGASYEQYF.

This clone was seen just once. As DNA, the CDR3 is TGTGCCAGCAGTGAGTACAGGGACCACTACGAGCAGTACTTC. Translated: CASSEYRDHYEQYF. This chain links TRBV6-1 with TRBJ2-7; possible D gene TRBD1, 6 bases. The CDR3 is 14 amino acids. Germline V gene lookup returns CDR1 MNHNS and CDR2 SASEGT. Trimming shortened V by 3 bases and J by 3 bases, and 12 bases separated the two germline ends.

The chain recombines TRBV15 with TRBJ1-5, with D possibly TRBD1 on 5 matching bases. Germline CDR1 and CDR2: LNHNV and YYDKDF (reference sequence). V lost 9 bases to trimming and J lost 5 bases, with 14 bases between them. There are 13 residues in the CDR3. CDR3 DNA sequence: TGTGCCACTTCCGGGACTGAAGATCAGCCCCAGCATTTT. Its protein product is CATSGTEDQPQHF. Full variable domain (missing parts from reference TRBV15 and TRBJ1-5): DAMVIQNPRYQVTQFGKPVTLSCSQTLNHNVMYWYQQKSSQAPKLLFHYYDKDFNNEADTPDNFQSRRPNTSFCFLDIRSPGLGDTAMYLCATSGTEDQPQHFGDGTRLSIL.

The chain combines TRBV2 with TRBJ2-3; weak D call: TRBD2 (6 bases). The CDR3 is made up of 16 amino acids. The germline V gene has CDR1 SNHLY and CDR2 FYNNEI. The V end lost 7 bases, the J end lost 0 bases, and 17 bases lay between the germline ends. The CDR3 loop is CASNNDPGTSTDTQYF. Written as DNA, the CDR3 is TGTGCCAGCAATAATGACCCCGGGACTAGCACAGATACGCAGTATTTT.

J is TRBJ1-1 and V is TRBV11-2; 8 nucleotides agree with TRBD1. Per germline, CDR1 SGHAT and CDR2 FQNNGV. The V and J ends lost 6 bases and 2 bases, in that order; junction bases with no gene match: 11. CDR3 length: 16 residues. CDR3 protein: CASRLPVTGVNTEAFF. The CDR3, as DNA: TGTGCCAGCAGACTTCCCGTGACAGGGGTTAACACTGAAGCTTTCTTT.

On this clone itself: Other nucleotide sequences from this sample produce the same CDR3. The J gene is TRBJ1-2, the V gene TRBV7-9; D ambiguous. Germline V CDR1 and CDR2: SEHNR, FQNEAQ (reference sequence). The germline V and J ends were trimmed by 6 bases and 5 bases, with 7 bases remaining between them. This CDR3 is built from 11 residues. The CDR3 DNA is TGTGCCAGCAGTTCCGATTATGGCTACACCTTC. As protein: CASSSDYGYTF.

The V call is TRBV4-1, the J call TRBJ1-3, with 8 bases matching TRBD1. Trimming took 4 bases from V and 4 from J; bases not matched to a gene: 6. The CDR3 sequence is 15 residues long. CDR1 MGHRA and CDR2 YSYEKL come from the germline V gene. CDR3 amino acids: CASSRQQGVGNTIYF. CDR3 nucleotides: TGCGCCAGCAGCCGCCAACAGGGGGTGGGAAACACCATATATTTT.

The rearrangement links TRBV5-6 to TRBJ1-6; D is possibly TRBD1 (5 bases). The length of the CDR3 is 16 residues. Trimming pared 4 bases from V and 3 bases from J, leaving 14 bases between. Germline lookup yields CDR1 SGHDT and CDR2 YYEEEE. DNA of the CDR3: TGTGCCAGCAGCCAATTCCGACAGTACTATAATTCACCCCTCCACTTT. It is translated as CASSQFRQYYNSPLHF.

The CDR3 DNA reads as TGCGCCAGCAGCCAAGAAAGGGGTATGACCACCATATATTTT. This sequence encodes CASSQERGMTTIYF. V is TRBV4-1 and J is TRBJ1-3, with D maybe TRBD1 (5 bases). The CDR3 has 14 residues. Per germline, CDR1 MGHRA and CDR2 YSYEKL. V lost 0 bases and J lost 9, with 12 bases in between.

The count of this clone is one. This CDR3 is also generated by other DNA sequences in the sample. V gene TRBV6-5 combines with J gene TRBJ1-6; D is unresolved. Deletions cut 5 bases from V and 9 bases from J, with 8 bases between. Germline V gene lookup returns CDR1 MNHEY and CDR2 SVGAGI. CDR3 length equals 12 residues. CDR3 in amino acids: CASSPPGSPLHF. The DNA for the CDR3 is TGTGCCAGCAGTCCCCCGGGTTCACCCCTCCACTTT.